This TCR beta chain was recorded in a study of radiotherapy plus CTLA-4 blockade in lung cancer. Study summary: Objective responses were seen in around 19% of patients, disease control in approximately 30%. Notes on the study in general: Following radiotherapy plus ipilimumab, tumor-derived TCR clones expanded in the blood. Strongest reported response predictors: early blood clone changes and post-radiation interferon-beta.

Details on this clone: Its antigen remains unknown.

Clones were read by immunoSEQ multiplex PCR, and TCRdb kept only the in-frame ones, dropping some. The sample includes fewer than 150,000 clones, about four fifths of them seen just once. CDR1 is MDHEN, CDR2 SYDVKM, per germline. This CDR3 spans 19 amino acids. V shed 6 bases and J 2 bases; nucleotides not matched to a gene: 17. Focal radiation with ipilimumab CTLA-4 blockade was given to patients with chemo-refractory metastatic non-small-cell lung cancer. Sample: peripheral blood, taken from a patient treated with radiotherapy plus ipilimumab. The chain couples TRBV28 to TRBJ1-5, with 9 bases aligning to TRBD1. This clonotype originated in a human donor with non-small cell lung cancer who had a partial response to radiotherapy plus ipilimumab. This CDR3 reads CASRLKVKTGGAGNQPQHF. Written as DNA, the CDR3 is TGTGCCAGCAGACTTAAGGTAAAAACAGGGGGCGCGGGCAATCAGCCCCAGCATTTT.